What follows describes a single TCR beta chain. This clone was counted a few times. Its antigen remains unidentified. No much larger clonotype is one base removed from it; base qualities were not supplied. The protocol used for the library was the immunoSEQ multiplex PCR assay. For the multiplex PCR, a mixture combining 60 forward primers for TCR Vbeta segments and 13 reverse primers for TCR Jbeta segments was used. A multiplex PCR assay on genomic DNA amplified the CDR3 region of rearranged TCR beta genes. Amplified TCR beta libraries were sequenced as 87-base-pair reads on the Illumina HiSeq System. The paper's processing steps were these. A later analysis counted approximately 84 million unique TCR beta chains across the 666 repertoires, and roughly 10 million of these chains were shared by at least two donors. Raw reads were error-corrected and collapsed into unique sequences by a nearest-neighbor algorithm in which closely related sequences were merged to remove PCR and sequencing errors. To assign V, D and J gene segments, CDR3 sequences were aligned to IMGT reference sequences. For a sequence to be retained, a match of at least six nucleotides was required to both a V gene segment and a J gene segment. A rearrangement counted as productive if the CDR3 had no stop codons and remained in frame with V and J, and every other rearrangement counted as non-productive. CDR3 was defined by IMGT convention, running from the second conserved V-encoded cysteine to the conserved J-encoded phenylalanine. In an earlier analysis of 550 to 650 of the donors, sequences lacking an unambiguous match to a single V gene segment were excluded. An earlier analysis of several hundred of the donors called V segments functional above 56.7% productive rearrangements and segregating when the between-donor standard deviation exceeded 5%. A statistical classification framework was built to diagnose cytomegalovirus status from the catalog of TCR beta chain sequences. In a later analysis, V and J genes were assigned by comparing TCR nucleotide sequences against IMGT/GENE-DB human TR gene sequences. Using the TCRdist pipeline, a later analysis assigned CDR3 sequences along with most-parsimonious VDJ recombination scenarios. In a later analysis, each TCR beta chain was defined by its CDR3 amino acid sequence together with its V-gene family, and reads lacking a unique V-gene family were excluded. As a way to deal with suspected cross-contamination and a sequencing artifact, a later analysis dropped 640 or so nucleotide sequences that were highly shared and had low generation probability. In a later analysis, a clonal expansion index was calculated for each public chain from normalized within-repertoire ranks of inferred template counts. A later analysis computed generation probabilities with a VDJ recombination model fitted to out-of-frame rearrangements, and checked the results against IGoR. In a later analysis, TCR-TCR, TCR-HLA and TCR-CMV co-occurrence was scored with hypergeometric tests, and a repertoire-size bias correction was applied to TCR pairs. A later analysis estimated false discovery rates by permuting HLA or CMV assignments 20 times. In a later analysis, co-occurring TCRs were grouped with DBSCAN, and TCRdist sequence similarity was added when clustering was performed within HLA-allele-positive subsets. For co-occurrence clustering, repertoires with fewer than 30,000 or more than 120,000 public chains were excluded, along with 4 to 6 repertoires with anomalous nucleotide sharing. TCRdb mirrors the immuneACCESS table, restricted to in-frame sequences. Some clones are absent from its copies; in checked studies, under half trace to an unresolved V gene, and the reason for the others is unknown. For V, J and clone size, that table is used; D and trimming come from the DNA. This sample has 200,000 to 250,000 clones in its table, and approximately 87% of those were observed once. The top ten clones comprise roughly 1.3% of the sample.

These data are taken from a study of cytomegalovirus exposure and HLA in healthy donors (dated by TCRdb to about 2017). Concerning the study at large: In an earlier analysis of approximately 500 of the donors, 276 Gb of sequence data and 117 million unique TCR beta sequences from approximately 180 million T cells were reported. A few DR-DQ haplotypes were treated as single units for association and clustering because of strong linkage in the cohort. A later genetic analysis took genome-wide SNP genotypes for about three fifths of the roughly 670 donors and used that subset as a discovery cohort. Typing coverage varied by locus: 629-630 donors for A, B, C, DRB1 and DQB1; under 550 for DQA1; about 570 for DPA1; 450 to 480 for DPB1. The study used immunosequencing to profile the T cell repertoires of some 600 subjects and linked those repertoires to cytomegalovirus serostatus. Of the roughly 400 genotyped donors, about 80% fell in the genetic ancestry cluster associated with self-reported Caucasian donors. An early release covering some 640 HLA-typed donors comprised about 310 gigabases of sequencing data and some 79 million unique TCR sequences. To study patterns of TCR occurrence, a later analysis re-analyzed previously published TCR beta repertoires from around 660 donors and added high-resolution HLA genotyping. All discovery cohort repertoires had been generated on a single sequencing platform. To predict cytomegalovirus infection status, the study combined high-throughput TCR immunosequencing, statistical association of individual TCRs with disease status, and machine learning. On average, 235,054 unique TCR beta nucleotide sequences were sequenced per donor among 398 genotyped donors of the cohort, with 15% to 20% of those sequences being non-productive. In the later analysis, no new phenotypic data were used to find candidate immune exposures; instead, reliance was placed on TCR beta sequences and their occurrence across donors. A separate validation cohort of over 95 different subjects was used in addition to the roughly 640-subject first cohort. Donor age, sex, ethnicity and CMV serostatus were compiled together with the repertoire data. To decide whether each TCR beta V gene segment behaved as functional or pseudogenic, an earlier analysis of nearly 600 of the donors relied on high-throughput TCR beta sequencing. HLA typing included class I and class II loci at four-digit resolution. The study was designed to test whether signatures of past pathogen exposure could be identified by cataloging public T cell receptors. Points the paper makes about the study in general: In an earlier analysis of some 640 of the donors, most TCR beta V segments were observed in productive rearrangements about 87% or about 30% of the time, broadly matching IMGT annotations. In a later analysis, HLA-associated TCR beta chains were found to be more clonally expanded and to have lower generation probabilities than equally common non-associated chains. The classifier was reported to diagnose cytomegalovirus status with high specificity and sensitivity in both the original cohort and the validation cohort. The only immune exposure information available for the cohort was CMV serostatus. A further reported finding was that TCR beta sequences accurately predicted the HLA-A and HLA-B alleles for most subjects in the first cohort. Presence/absence analyses assumed roughly uniform sequencing depth across donors, an assumption that may not hold. A later analysis reported that several top co-occurrence clusters appeared linked to parvovirus B19, influenza, CMV and Epstein-Barr virus. When HLA alleles, especially DR and DQ, strongly co-occurred, TCR associations were difficult to assign to individual alleles. According to a later genetic analysis, donors in an Asian-associated ancestry cluster had fewer N-insertions in productive TCRs than the approximately 630-donor mean. Correlated functional status among segregating V segments might reflect linkage disequilibrium, but an unknown experimental factor could not be ruled out. According to a later analysis, TCR association rates differed among HLA loci, with DRB1 alleles showing the most associated TCRs and HLA-C alleles showing the fewest. A few of the identified cytomegalovirus-associated TCR beta chains were confirmed in vitro to be specific for cytomegalovirus antigens. Because some donors lacked HLA typing at each locus, the association tests relied only on the typed subset. While some public TCRs were present in many individuals, most TCR sequences turned up only very rarely across donors. This cohort had only TCR beta chains sequenced, and the lack of alpha or paired-chain data limited which features could be detected. Because counts were too low, about 15 rarely observed V segments, including chromosome 9 orphons, were left out of the earlier analysis of 587 of the donors. A group of highly shared sequence variants was considered likely to be a technical artifact of the sequencing pipeline. Specific HLA alleles were associated with 15,000 to 20,000 TCR beta sequences at a false discovery rate of 0.05 in a later analysis. A later analysis found that most CMV-associated TCR beta chains appeared HLA-restricted, with HLA associations seemingly driven largely by CMV exposure. In a later genetic analysis, a missense DCLRE1C variant was associated with V-gene and J-gene trimming of TCR beta chains, and the association was replicated in an independent cohort. Because the 87-base-pair reads could not distinguish some IMGT-functional V segments, including TRBV6-2 and TRBV6-3, those segments were excluded. The study gave a list of under 200 TCR beta chains associated with cytomegalovirus. The authors suggested that the approach could potentially be generalized to other disease states and immunological phenotypes.

The cohort consisted of fewer than 700 healthy bone marrow donors. All cohort members were sampled while nominally healthy, although unrecorded immune exposures were likely present. Of the approximately 620 cohort members, 289 had a positive CMV serostatus and just over 350 had a negative one, while no CMV serostatus was recorded for the donor. Every donor gave a peripheral blood sample, and the peripheral blood mononuclear cells from that sample were used for TCR beta sequencing. Genomic DNA was extracted from the blood cell samples with the Qiagen DNeasy Blood Extraction Kit. Looking up the germline V gene yields CDR1 SGHTA and CDR2 FQGNSA. The CDR3, from cysteine to phenylalanine, totals 16 residues. Just CDR3 DNA is preserved here, 48 bases in frame from base 1. The germline V end is reduced by 2 bases and the J end by 4 bases; junction bases left unmatched: 7.

Material for sequencing was PBMCs. This TCR was sampled from a human donor in good health. This receptor chain uses TRBV7-2 and TRBJ2-7, with 11 bases aligning to TRBD2. The DNA sequence is as follows: TGTGCCAGCAGCTTAATTGCTAGCGGGAGGAAGTACGAGCAGTACTTC. This encodes CASSLIASGRKYEQYF.